Sequencing of this T cell receptor beta chain was carried out in a study of CXCR3-negative and CXCR3-positive naive CD8 T cells. The CDR3 covers 15 residues. Germline CDR1 MRHNA, CDR2 SNTAGT. cDNA libraries for TRB were generated by 5' RACE incorporating UMI labels. Following a re-call of the 5' RACE reads, TCRdb has one entry per CDR3 protein and lacks DNA. Recorded for this sample: 55,000 to 65,000 distinct CDR3 sequences. This receptor was identified in a human donor in good health. Some clones in this sample may be carry-over from other donors' samples. Sample: naive CXCR3- CD8+ T cells from blood. Subset given: CD45RO-CCR7+CD27+CD95- naive CD8+ T cells lacking CXCR3 (TNR3-). The chain links TRBV6-4 to TRBJ2-1. The CDR3 is CASSEGLPSYNEQFF.